This TCR beta chain was sequenced during a study of cytomegalovirus exposure and HLA in healthy donors (dated by TCRdb to about 2017). For context, the study as a whole: An earlier analysis of roughly 500 of the donors reported approximately 300 Gb of sequence data and 117 million unique TCR beta sequences obtained from about 179 million T cells. An early release covering some 640 HLA-typed donors comprised about 300 gigabases of sequencing data and approximately 85 million unique TCR sequences. The genetic ancestry cluster associated with self-reported Caucasian donors included around 76% of the roughly 390 genotyped donors. The study aimed to test whether signatures of past pathogen exposure could be identified by cataloging public T cell receptors. The T cell repertoires of several hundred subjects were profiled by immunosequencing and related to cytomegalovirus serostatus. Along with the approximately 700-subject first cohort, a separate validation cohort of about 110 different subjects was used. The study combined high-throughput TCR immunosequencing, statistical association of individual TCRs with disease status, and machine learning to predict cytomegalovirus infection status. A later analysis re-analyzed previously published TCR beta repertoires from 666 donors and added high-resolution HLA genotyping to study TCR occurrence patterns. Rather than using new phenotypic data, the later analysis identified candidate immune exposures from TCR beta sequences and from how often those sequences occurred across donors. An earlier analysis of around 640 of the donors used high-throughput TCR beta sequencing to judge whether each TCR beta V gene segment behaved as functional or pseudogenic. Donor age, sex, ethnicity and CMV serostatus were compiled alongside the repertoire data. Genome-wide SNP genotypes for about 55% of the roughly 670 donors were used in a later genetic analysis, which treated that subset as a discovery cohort. Every discovery cohort repertoire had been produced on one sequencing platform. HLA typing included class I and class II loci at four-digit resolution. The number of typed donors differed by locus: roughly 629-640 for A, B, C, DRB1 and DQB1; 500 to 550 for DQA1; 606 for DPA1; and roughly 490 for DPB1. About 5 DR-DQ haplotypes were handled as single units for association and clustering, since linkage in the cohort was strong. On average, around 200,000 unique TCR beta nucleotide sequences were sequenced per donor among 350 to 400 genotyped donors of the cohort, with roughly 18% of those sequences being non-productive.

The study at large found these results: A later analysis associated about 16,000 TCR beta sequences with specific HLA alleles at a false discovery rate of 0.05. A further reported finding was that TCR beta sequences accurately predicted the HLA-A and HLA-B alleles for most subjects in the first cohort. A later genetic analysis associated a missense DCLRE1C variant with V-gene and J-gene trimming of TCR beta chains, and an independent cohort replicated the association. Some IMGT-functional V segments, including TRBV6-2 and TRBV6-3, could not be told apart with the 87-base-pair reads, so those segments were excluded. Correlated functional status among segregating V segments might reflect linkage disequilibrium, but an unknown experimental factor could not be ruled out. The classifier was reported to diagnose cytomegalovirus status with high specificity and sensitivity in both the original and validation cohorts. Compared with the approximately 670-donor mean, donors in an Asian-associated ancestry cluster had fewer N-insertions in productive TCRs, according to a later genetic analysis. In an earlier analysis of about 540 of the donors, most TCR beta V segments were observed in productive rearrangements about 87% or about 30% of the time, broadly matching IMGT annotations. While some public TCRs were present in many individuals, most TCR sequences turned up only very rarely across donors. A group of highly shared sequence variants was considered likely to be a technical artifact of the sequencing pipeline. A few of the identified cytomegalovirus-associated TCR beta chains were confirmed in vitro to be specific for cytomegalovirus antigens. According to the authors, the approach could potentially be generalized to other disease states and immunological phenotypes. A total of 164 TCR beta chains were listed by the study as associated with cytomegalovirus. Seventeen rarely observed V segments, including chromosome 9 orphons, were excluded from the earlier analysis of about 600 of the donors because counts were too low. The cohort was sequenced for TCR beta chains only, and without alpha or paired-chain data the features that could be detected were limited. In a later analysis, HLA-associated TCR beta chains showed more clonal expansion and lower generation probabilities than non-associated chains that were equally common. A later analysis found that most CMV-associated TCR beta chains appeared HLA-restricted, with HLA associations seemingly driven largely by CMV exposure. According to a later analysis, TCR association rates differed among HLA loci, with DRB1 alleles showing the most associated TCRs and HLA-C alleles showing the fewest. A later analysis reported that several top co-occurrence clusters appeared linked to parvovirus B19, influenza, CMV and Epstein-Barr virus. For the cohort, immune exposure information was limited to CMV serostatus. Roughly uniform sequencing depth across donors was assumed in presence/absence analyses, although this assumption may not hold. Because some donors lacked HLA typing at each locus, the association tests relied only on the typed subset. Strong co-occurrence of HLA alleles, especially DR and DQ, made assigning TCR associations to individual alleles difficult.

Libraries came from the immunoSEQ multiplex PCR assay. A mixture of 60 forward primers for TCR Vbeta segments and 13 reverse primers for TCR Jbeta segments was used in the multiplex PCR. A multiplex PCR assay on genomic DNA amplified the CDR3 region of rearranged TCR beta genes. Amplified TCR beta libraries were sequenced as 87-base-pair reads on the Illumina HiSeq System. In the original analysis: A later analysis tallied 75 million to 95 million unique TCR beta chains across the 666 repertoires, and 10 million to 11 million of those chains were shared by two or more donors. A nearest-neighbor algorithm error-corrected the raw reads and collapsed the reads into unique sequences, merging closely related sequences to remove PCR and sequencing errors. V, D and J gene segments were assigned by aligning CDR3 sequences to IMGT reference sequences. For a sequence to be retained, a match of at least six nucleotides was required to both a V gene segment and a J gene segment. A rearrangement counted as productive if the CDR3 had no stop codons and remained in frame with V and J, and every other rearrangement counted as non-productive. Following IMGT convention, CDR3 was defined as the stretch from the second conserved V-encoded cysteine up to the conserved J-encoded phenylalanine. Sequences without an unambiguous match to a single V gene segment were excluded from the earlier analysis of about 600 of the donors. An earlier analysis of fewer than 750 of the donors called V segments functional above 56.7% productive rearrangements and segregating when the between-donor standard deviation exceeded 5%. A statistical classification framework was built to diagnose cytomegalovirus status from the catalog of TCR beta chain sequences. V and J gene assignment, in a later analysis, came from comparing TCR nucleotide sequences with IMGT/GENE-DB human TR gene sequences. The TCRdist pipeline was used in a later analysis to assign CDR3 sequences and most-parsimonious VDJ recombination scenarios. In a later analysis, each TCR beta chain was defined by its CDR3 amino acid sequence together with its V-gene family, and reads without a unique V-gene family were excluded. To address suspected cross-contamination and a sequencing artifact, a later analysis removed a few hundred highly shared, low-generation-probability nucleotide sequences. In a later analysis, a clonal expansion index for each public chain was calculated from normalized within-repertoire ranks of inferred template counts. In a later analysis, generation probabilities were computed with a VDJ recombination model fitted to out-of-frame rearrangements, and the resulting probabilities were checked against IGoR. A later analysis scored TCR-TCR, TCR-HLA and TCR-CMV co-occurrence with hypergeometric tests, applying a repertoire-size bias correction to TCR pairs. In a later analysis, false discovery rates were estimated by permuting HLA or CMV assignments 20 times. A later analysis grouped co-occurring TCRs with DBSCAN, adding TCRdist sequence similarity when clustering within HLA-allele-positive subsets. Repertoires with fewer than 30,000 or more than 120,000 public chains were left out of co-occurrence clustering, as were a few repertoires with anomalous nucleotide sharing. TCRdb mirrors the immuneACCESS table, restricted to in-frame sequences. Some clones are absent from its copies; in checked studies, under half trace to an unresolved V gene, and the reason for the others is unknown. The V and J calls and clone size were taken over from that table, and D and trimming were inferred from the DNA. The sample includes about 130,000 clones, with about four fifths observed a single time. The top ten clones comprise approximately 4% of the sample.

This clone was picked up one time. Its antigen is still unknown. No per-base quality is available; no much larger clone lies one base away. The cohort comprised hundreds of healthy bone marrow donors. All cohort members were sampled while nominally healthy, although unrecorded immune exposures were likely present. The donor was CMV seronegative and belonged to the group of several hundred seronegative cohort members. Every donor gave a peripheral blood sample, and the peripheral blood mononuclear cells from that sample were used for TCR beta sequencing. Genomic DNA extraction from the blood cell samples was performed with the Qiagen DNeasy Blood Extraction Kit. V and J are truncated by 0 bases and 2 bases respectively, leaving an intervening sequence of 6 bases. Measured from the cysteine to the phenylalanine, the CDR3 is 13 residues long. Only the CDR3 part of the read is kept: 39 bases, read in frame from the first base. The CDR1 and CDR2 encoded by the germline V gene are SGHRS and YFSETQ.

The sequence came from a middle-aged woman in good health and CMV-seronegative. Sequenced material: PBMCs. The chain joins TRBV5-1 to TRBJ2-7, with TRBD2 tentatively as D gene (5 bases match). CDR3 sequence: CASSLDGTYEQYF. The nucleotide sequence reads as follows: TGCGCCAGCAGCTTGGACGGGACCTACGAGCAGTACTTC.